The entry below gives a single T cell receptor (beta chain) sequence along with its context. Produced via immunoSEQ multiplex PCR; TCRdb's table is partial and in-frame only. The sample shows around 80,000 clones, about nine tenths of them seen only once. The V end was cut by 2 bases, the J end by 9 bases, with 14 bases between. The CDR3 runs to 13 residues. Germline lookup yields CDR1 SGHDN and CDR2 FVKESK. The data derive from a study of blood T cell repertoires in COVID-19. The chain carries TRBV14 and TRBJ2-7; the D gene is possibly TRBD2 (5 bases). The sequenced sample consisted of peripheral blood. The sequence was obtained from a human donor in a cohort sampled during active COVID-19. Here the CDR3 DNA reads TGTGCCAGCAGCCAAAGCCCTGGAGGAGTGCAGTACTTC. This translates into CASSQSPGGVQYF.